These T cell receptor beta chains were read from a single sample in a study of blood T cell repertoires in COVID-19. Assay: immunoSEQ multiplex PCR; the TCRdb copy retains only in-frame clones and omits some. This repertoire shows approximately 230,000 clones, about nine tenths found once; its top ten account for roughly 15%. The sample comprised PBMCs or T cells enriched from blood (not recorded which). These receptors were collected from a man aged 18-30 years who had recovered from COVID-19. The CDR3 runs from the conserved cysteine through the conserved F or W. The order of the fields is D gene, V gene, clone size, J gene, CDR3 DNA, CDR3 protein. D genes are given only for firm matches. A row's size may be missing; if present it is once, few, many or a size class.

TRBD2	TRBV3-1/TRBV3-2	.	TRBJ2-3	TGTGCCAGCAGCCAAGATCACGCAGCGGGGGTTTGGGATACGCAGTATTTT	CASSQDHAAGVWDTQYF
.	TRBV19	few	TRBJ1-1	TGTGCCAGTAATACGCCGGGGTTCACTGAAGCTTTCTTT	CASNTPGFTEAFF
.	TRBV4-1	.	TRBJ1-1	TGCGCCAGCAGCCAACCTGGGTTCCAGGGGCCTCATAGGAACACTGAAGCTTTCTTT	CASSQPGFQGPHRNTEAFF
.	TRBV19	.	TRBJ2-3	TGTGCCAGTAGGGCCCTCCTGGGCACAGATACGCAGTATTTT	CASRALLGTDTQYF
TRBD2	TRBV4-2	.	TRBJ2-7	TGTGCCAGCAGCCAAGACACTAGCGGCACCTACGAGCAGTACTTC	CASSQDTSGTYEQYF
.	TRBV5-6	few	TRBJ1-4	TGTGCCAGCAGCCCCTGGGGCTCAAAACTGTTTTTT	CASSPWGSKLFF
TRBD1	TRBV14	.	TRBJ2-1	TGTGCCAGCCGAACAGGGGACCCCGGCCTCTTCAATGAGCAGTTCTTC	CASRTGDPGLFNEQFF
.	TRBV7-9	.	TRBJ1-4	TGTGCCAGCAGCTTACTTACAGCGGGGGAAAAACTGTTTTTT	CASSLLTAGEKLFF
TRBD1	TRBV6-1	.	TRBJ2-3	TGTGCCAGCAGTGAACGGCAGGGGGCGATAGATACGCAGTATTTT	CASSERQGAIDTQYF
TRBD1	TRBV20-1	.	TRBJ2-2	TGCAGTGCTAACAGGGGTCGCGGGCTGTTTTTT	CSANRGRGLFF
.	TRBV19	.	TRBJ2-2	TGTGCCAGTAGTATCTGGGACTCCCACACCGGGGAGCTGTTTTTT	CASSIWDSHTGELFF
TRBD1	TRBV6-5	.	TRBJ1-6	TGTGCCAGCAGTTTGGGCAGGGGGCGAAGTTCACCCCTCCACTTT	CASSLGRGRSSPLHF
TRBD2	TRBV5-6	.	TRBJ2-5	TGTGCCAGCAGCTCCGGACTAGCGGCAGAGACCCAGTACTTC	CASSSGLAAETQYF
TRBD2	TRBV11-2	once	TRBJ2-3	TGTGCCAGCAGCTGGGGACTAGCGGGGGGAGGAGATACGCAGTATTTT	CASSWGLAGGGDTQYF
.	TRBV19	.	TRBJ2-1	TGTGCCTCCCGCGGCAGACGAGACAATGAGCAGTTCTTC	CASRGRRDNEQFF
.	TRBV7-9	.	TRBJ1-1	TGTGCCAGCAGCTTAGGGCCAACCGGAGGAACTGAAGCTTTCTTT	CASSLGPTGGTEAFF
.	TRBV18	.	TRBJ1-3	TGTGCCAGCTCACCGACCCGGGAACTCCTGAAAAGGGGAAACACCATATATTTT	CASSPTRELLKRGNTIYF
TRBD2	TRBV11-2	few	TRBJ2-7	TGTGCCAGCAGCTTAGATGGGCTAGCGGGAGATAGAAGGAGCTCCTACGAGCAGTACTTC	CASSLDGLAGDRRSSYEQYF
.	TRBV5-1	once	TRBJ1-1	TGCGCCAGCAGCGAAACAGGGAACACTGAAGCTTTCTTT	CASSETGNTEAFF
.	TRBV19	.	TRBJ1-3	TGTGCCAGTAGGGGTCAAGGACTGATCTCTGGAAACACCATATATTTT	CASRGQGLISGNTIYF
.	TRBV21-1	.	TRBJ1-1	TGTGCCAGCAGCTCCCAAGAGGCCAGGGGATCGCCTGAAGCTTTCTTT	CASSSQEARGSPEAFF
TRBD1	TRBV19	.	TRBJ2-6	TGTGCCAGCGGACAGGGCATTTCTGGGGCCAACGTCCTGACTTTC	CASGQGISGANVLTF
.	TRBV28	.	TRBJ2-7	TGTGCCAGCACCCCGGGAGCCAGCGGCGCCTACGAGCAGTACTTC	CASTPGASGAYEQYF
.	TRBV10-3	few	TRBJ1-6	TGTGCCATCAGTGATGGACCAGGGGAACTCCTCCACTTT	CAISDGPGELLHF
TRBD1	TRBV15	.	TRBJ1-2	TGTGCCACCAGCAGAGATCCAGTGACAGGGAGTGGCTACACCTTC	CATSRDPVTGSGYTF
.	TRBV2	.	TRBJ1-1	TGTGCCAGCAGGCCCAGGGACTTTCTACTCACTGAAGCTTTCTTT	CASRPRDFLLTEAFF
TRBD1	TRBV24-1	.	TRBJ1-2	TGTGCCACCAGTGATCGGAGGACAGGTGACTATGGCTACACCTTC	CATSDRRTGDYGYTF
.	TRBV5-1	.	TRBJ2-1	TGCGCCAGCAGGCCGAACAGGGAATCCTACAATGAGCAGTTCTTC	CASRPNRESYNEQFF
.	TRBV2	.	TRBJ1-1	TGTGCCAGCAGTGATTATCAGGGAGGTGTAGCTTTCTTT	CASSDYQGGVAFF
TRBD1	TRBV7-9	.	TRBJ1-3	TGTGCCAGCAGGCCTACAGGGGGCTCTGGAAACACCATATATTTT	CASRPTGGSGNTIYF